The sequence of this T cell receptor (beta chain) was determined in a study of cytomegalovirus exposure and HLA in healthy donors. In the study overall: A preliminary data release comprised 80 million to 95 million unique TCRs obtained from HLA-typed donors. Study results and caveats: Most subjects' HLA-A and HLA-B alleles were reportedly predicted from TCR beta sequences. Highest at DRB1 and lowest at HLA-C, TCR association rates differed among HLA loci in a later analysis. As was reported, the classifier diagnosed cytomegalovirus status with high specificity and sensitivity.

This PCR relied on a set of 60 Vbeta primers and 13 Jbeta primers. Some clones are missing from TCRdb's copy, which holds only in-frame ones; the method was immunoSEQ multiplex PCR. The sample holds 100,000 or so clones, over 65% seen once. Germline CDR1 reads SGHTA; CDR2 reads FQGTGA. This CDR3 has 14 amino acids. V was cut by 5 bases and J by 2 bases, with 10 bases left in between. Concerning this clone: Its antigen remains unidentified.

The source material was PBMCs. This receptor was obtained from a man in his forties in good health and CMV-seronegative. V is TRBV7-3 and J is TRBJ1-3; D possibly corresponds to TRBD1 (5 bases). DNA for the CDR3: TGTGCCAGCAGCCAAGGGGTGGCTGGAAACACCATATATTTT. Its translation is CASSQGVAGNTIYF.